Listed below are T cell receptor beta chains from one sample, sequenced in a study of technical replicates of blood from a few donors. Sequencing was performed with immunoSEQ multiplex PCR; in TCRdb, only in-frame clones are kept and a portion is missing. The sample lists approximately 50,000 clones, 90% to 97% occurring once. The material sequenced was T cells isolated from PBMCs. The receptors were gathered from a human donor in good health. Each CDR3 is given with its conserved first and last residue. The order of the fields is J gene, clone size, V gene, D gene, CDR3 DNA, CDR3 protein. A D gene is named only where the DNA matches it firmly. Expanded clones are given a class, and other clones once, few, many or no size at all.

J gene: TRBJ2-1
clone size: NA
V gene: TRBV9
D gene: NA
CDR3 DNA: TGTGCCAGCACCAGGACGGGGAGAGAATACAATGAGCAGTTCTTC
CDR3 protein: CASTRTGREYNEQFF

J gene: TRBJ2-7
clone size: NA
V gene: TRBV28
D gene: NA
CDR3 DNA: TGTGCCAGCAGTTTCAACCCAGTCCCCTCCTACGAGCAGTACTTC
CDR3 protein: CASSFNPVPSYEQYF

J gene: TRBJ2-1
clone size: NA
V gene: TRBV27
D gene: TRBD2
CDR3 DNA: TGTGCCAGCAAGTGGCGGGAGGCCCACAATGAGCAGTTCTTC
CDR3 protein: CASKWREAHNEQFF

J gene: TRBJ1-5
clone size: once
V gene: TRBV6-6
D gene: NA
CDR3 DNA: TGTGCCAGCAGGGGGGGGACGGTGGGACAGCCCCAGCATTTT
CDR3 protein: CASRGGTVGQPQHF

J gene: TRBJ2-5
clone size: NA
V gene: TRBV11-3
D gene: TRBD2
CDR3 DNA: TGTGCCAGCAGCTCACGAAGAGAAGCGGGAGGGCAAGAGACCCAGTACTTC
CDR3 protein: CASSSRREAGGQETQYF

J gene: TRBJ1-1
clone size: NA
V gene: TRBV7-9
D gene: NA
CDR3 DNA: TGTGCCAGCACTAGGCAGCCTGAAGCTTTCTTT
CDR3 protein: CASTRQPEAFF

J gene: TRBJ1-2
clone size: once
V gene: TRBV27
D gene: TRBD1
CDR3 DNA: TGTGCCAGCAGTAGGACAGGGGACGGCTACACCTTC
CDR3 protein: CASSRTGDGYTF

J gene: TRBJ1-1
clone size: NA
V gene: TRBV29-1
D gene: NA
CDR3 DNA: TGCAGCGTTGGGCCAAACACTGAAGCTTTCTTT
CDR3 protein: CSVGPNTEAFF

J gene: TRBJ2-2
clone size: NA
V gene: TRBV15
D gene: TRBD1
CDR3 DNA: TGTGCCACCAGCAGCGGGACAGGGTACACCGGGGAGCTGTTTTTT
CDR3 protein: CATSSGTGYTGELFF

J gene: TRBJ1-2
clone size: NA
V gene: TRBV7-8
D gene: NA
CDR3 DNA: TGTGCCAGCAGCTTAGGTGCGGGCTATGGCTACACCTTC
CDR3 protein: CASSLGAGYGYTF

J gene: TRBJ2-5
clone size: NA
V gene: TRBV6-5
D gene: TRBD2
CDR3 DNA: TGTGCCAGCAGTTACCTTAGCGGGATAGAGACCCAGTACTTC
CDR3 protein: CASSYLSGIETQYF

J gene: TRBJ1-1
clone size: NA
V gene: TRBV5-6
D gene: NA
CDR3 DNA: TGTGCCAGCAGCAGCTCGATGAACACTGAAGCTTTCTTT
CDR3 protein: CASSSSMNTEAFF

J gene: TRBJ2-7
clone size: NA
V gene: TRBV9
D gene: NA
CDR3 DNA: TGTGCCAGCAGCCCCAGTAATCAGGGCCACGAGCAGTACTTC
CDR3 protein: CASSPSNQGHEQYF

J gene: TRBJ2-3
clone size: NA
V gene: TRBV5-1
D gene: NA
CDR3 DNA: TGCGCCAGCAGCTCCCTGGGCGAACCCACAGATACGCAGTATTTT
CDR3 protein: CASSSLGEPTDTQYF

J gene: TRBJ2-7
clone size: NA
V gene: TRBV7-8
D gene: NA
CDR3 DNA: TGTGCCAGCAGCTTTCAGACAGTCGCCTACGAGCAGTACTTC
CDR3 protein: CASSFQTVAYEQYF

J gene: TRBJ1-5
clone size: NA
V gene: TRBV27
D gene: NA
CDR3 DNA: TGTGCCAGCAGTTTAAGACAGAGCTATAATCAGCCCCAGCATTTT
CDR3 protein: CASSLRQSYNQPQHF

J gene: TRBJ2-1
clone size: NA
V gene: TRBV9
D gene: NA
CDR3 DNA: TGTGCCAGCAGCGTACGGCGGGATTACAATGAGCAGTTCTTC
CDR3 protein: CASSVRRDYNEQFF

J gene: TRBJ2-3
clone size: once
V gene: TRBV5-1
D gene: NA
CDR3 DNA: TGCGCCAGCAGCTTGGTGGAGACGCAGTATTTT
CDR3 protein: CASSLVETQYF

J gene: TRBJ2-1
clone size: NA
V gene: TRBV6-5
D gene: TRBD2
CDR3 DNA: TGTGCCAGCAGAGCCGGGACTAGCGGTAACAATGAGCAGTTCTTC
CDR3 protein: CASRAGTSGNNEQFF

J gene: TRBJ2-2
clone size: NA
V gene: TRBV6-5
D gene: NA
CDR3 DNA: TGTGCCAGCAGTTCCGGGACAAAGAACACCGGGGAGCTGTTTTTT
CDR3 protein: CASSSGTKNTGELFF

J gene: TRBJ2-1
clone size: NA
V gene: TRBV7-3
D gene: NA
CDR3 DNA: TGTGCCAGCAGCTCCTCGGGGAAGCAGTTCTTC
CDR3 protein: CASSSSGKQFF

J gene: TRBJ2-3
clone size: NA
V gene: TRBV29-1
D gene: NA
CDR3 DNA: TGCAGCGTTGACTCGCGCTTAATCACAGATACGCAGTATTTT
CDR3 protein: CSVDSRLITDTQYF

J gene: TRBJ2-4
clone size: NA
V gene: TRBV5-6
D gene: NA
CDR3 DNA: TGTGCCAGCAGCTTGGAAATTGGTTTAGGGGGACAAAACATTCAGTACTTC
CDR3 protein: CASSLEIGLGGQNIQYF

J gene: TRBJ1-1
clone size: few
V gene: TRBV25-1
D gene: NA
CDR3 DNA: TGTGCCAGCAGTGAATACGGGAACACTGAAGCTTTCTTT
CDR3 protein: CASSEYGNTEAFF

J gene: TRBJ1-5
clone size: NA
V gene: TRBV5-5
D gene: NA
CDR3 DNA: TGTGCCAGCAGCTTGATTCCCAGCGAGTCTCGGCCCCAGCATTTT
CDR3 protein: CASSLIPSESRPQHF

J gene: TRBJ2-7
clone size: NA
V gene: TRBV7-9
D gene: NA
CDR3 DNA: TGTGCCAGCAGCCTACAGGGAAGTGGGGTTGACGAGCAGTACTTC
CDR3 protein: CASSLQGSGVDEQYF

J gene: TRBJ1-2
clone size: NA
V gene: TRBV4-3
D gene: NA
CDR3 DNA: TGCGCCAGCAGCCAAGGAATTCGGACACAGGATGGCTACACCTTC
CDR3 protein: CASSQGIRTQDGYTF

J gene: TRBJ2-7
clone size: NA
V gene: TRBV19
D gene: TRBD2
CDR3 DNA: TGTGCCAGTAGTATTGGTACTAGCGGGATAAGCGAGCAGTACTTC
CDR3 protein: CASSIGTSGISEQYF

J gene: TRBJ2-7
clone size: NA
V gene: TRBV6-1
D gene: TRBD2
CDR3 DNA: TGTGCCAGCGAGGCAGCGGGAGGGTACGAGCAGTACTTC
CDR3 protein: CASEAAGGYEQYF

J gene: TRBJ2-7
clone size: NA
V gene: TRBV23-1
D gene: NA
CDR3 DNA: TGCGCCAGCAGTCAATCTTGGACCGGTGAGGAGGGCGAGCAGTACTTC
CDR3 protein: CASSQSWTGEEGEQYF

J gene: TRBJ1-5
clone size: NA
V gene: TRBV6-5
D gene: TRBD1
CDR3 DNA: TGTGCCAGCAGGAGACAGGGCGTAGAGCCCCAGCATTTT
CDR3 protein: CASRRQGVEPQHF

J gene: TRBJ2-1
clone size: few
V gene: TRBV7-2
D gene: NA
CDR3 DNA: TGTGCCAGCAGCTTATTCCCAGGTTCCTACAATGAGCAGTTCTTC
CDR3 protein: CASSLFPGSYNEQFF

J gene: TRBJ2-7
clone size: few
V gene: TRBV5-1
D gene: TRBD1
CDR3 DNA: TGCGCCAGCGGACCCTCCGGGACAGGCTACGAGCAGTACTTC
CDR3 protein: CASGPSGTGYEQYF

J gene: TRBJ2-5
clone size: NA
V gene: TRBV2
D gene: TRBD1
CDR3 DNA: TGTGCCATCCCGGACAGGGGGCTAGAGACCCAGTACTTC
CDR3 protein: CAIPDRGLETQYF

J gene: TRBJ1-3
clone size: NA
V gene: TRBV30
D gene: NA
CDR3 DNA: TGTGCCTGCCAGGGGAGTGGAAACACCATATATTTT
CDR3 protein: CACQGSGNTIYF

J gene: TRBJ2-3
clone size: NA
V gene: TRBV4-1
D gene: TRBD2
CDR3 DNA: TGCGCCAGCAGCCTAGAAACTAGCGGCAACACAGATACGCAGTATTTT
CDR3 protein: CASSLETSGNTDTQYF

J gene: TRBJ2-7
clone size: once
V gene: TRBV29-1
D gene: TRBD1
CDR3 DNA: TGCAGCGTTAATCGGCCGGGACAGAGCTCCTACGAGCAGTACTTC
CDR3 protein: CSVNRPGQSSYEQYF

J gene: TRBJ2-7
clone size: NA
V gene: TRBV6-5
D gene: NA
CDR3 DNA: TGTGCCAGCAGTTACGGGACATCCTCCTACGAGCAGTACTTC
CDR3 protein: CASSYGTSSYEQYF

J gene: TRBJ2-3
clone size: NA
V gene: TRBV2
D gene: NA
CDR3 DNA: TGTGCCAGCAGTGGGGGGCCGCAGTATTTT
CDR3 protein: CASSGGPQYF

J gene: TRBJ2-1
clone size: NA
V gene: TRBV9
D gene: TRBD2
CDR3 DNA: TGTGCCAGCAGCCGGACCCCGGGACTAGCGGGAGATGAGCAGTTCTTC
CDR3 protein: CASSRTPGLAGDEQFF

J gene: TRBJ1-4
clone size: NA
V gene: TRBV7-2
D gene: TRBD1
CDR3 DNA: TGTGCCAGCAGCTTTACAGGGGGCTCACTGTTTTTT
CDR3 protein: CASSFTGGSLFF

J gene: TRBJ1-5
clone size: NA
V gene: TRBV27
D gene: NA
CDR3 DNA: TGTGCCAGCAGTATTGTGGGAGCGGATCAGCCCCAGCATTTT
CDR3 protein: CASSIVGADQPQHF

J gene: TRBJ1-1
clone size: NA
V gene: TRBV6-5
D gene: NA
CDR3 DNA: TGTGCCAGCAGTTTATCAGGGTTCAACACTGAAGCTTTCTTT
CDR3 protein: CASSLSGFNTEAFF

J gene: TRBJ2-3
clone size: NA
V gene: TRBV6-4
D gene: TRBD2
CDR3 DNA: TGTGCCAGCAGTGAACTAGCGTCCACAGATACGCAGTATTTT
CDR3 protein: CASSELASTDTQYF

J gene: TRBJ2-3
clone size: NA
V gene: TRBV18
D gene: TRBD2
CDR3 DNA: TGTGCCAGCTCACCACTAGCGGGTAGCACAGATACGCAGTATTTT
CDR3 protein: CASSPLAGSTDTQYF

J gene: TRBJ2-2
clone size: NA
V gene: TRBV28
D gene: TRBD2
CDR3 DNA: TGTGCCAGCAGGGAGCGGGAGGCCGGGGAGCTGTTTTTT
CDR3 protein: CASREREAGELFF

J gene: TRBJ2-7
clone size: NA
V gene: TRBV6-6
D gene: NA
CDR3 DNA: TGTGCCAGCAGTCGCCCCCTTAGGGGGAGTACCTACGAGCAGTACTTC
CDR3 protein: CASSRPLRGSTYEQYF

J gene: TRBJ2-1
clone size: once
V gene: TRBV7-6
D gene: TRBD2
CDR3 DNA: TGTGCCAGCAGCTTAGAGGGACTAGCGGGAGGCGCTGAGCAGTTCTTC
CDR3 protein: CASSLEGLAGGAEQFF

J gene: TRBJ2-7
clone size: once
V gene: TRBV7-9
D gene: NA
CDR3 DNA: TGTGCCAGCAGCTCCCGGTCAAGCTCCTACGAGCAGTACTTC
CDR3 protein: CASSSRSSSYEQYF

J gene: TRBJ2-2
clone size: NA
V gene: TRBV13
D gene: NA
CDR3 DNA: TGTGCCAGCAGCTTCGACCCCGGCGGCACCGGGGAGCTGTTTTTT
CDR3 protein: CASSFDPGGTGELFF

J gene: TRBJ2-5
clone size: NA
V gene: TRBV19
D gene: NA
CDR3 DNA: TGTGCCAGTAGTACCCTATCAGGGCGCCAAGAGACCCAGTACTTC
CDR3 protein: CASSTLSGRQETQYF

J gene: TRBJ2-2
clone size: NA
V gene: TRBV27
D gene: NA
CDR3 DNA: TGTGCCAGCAGAAGACAGAACGGTTGGACCGGGGAGCTGTTTTTT
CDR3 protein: CASRRQNGWTGELFF

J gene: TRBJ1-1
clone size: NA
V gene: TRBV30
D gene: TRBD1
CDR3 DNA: TGTGCCTGGAGTTTACACAGGGGGGGCACTGAAGCTTTCTTT
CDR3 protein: CAWSLHRGGTEAFF